The 9 T cell receptor beta chains presented below share a single source sample, sequenced in a study of beta chain features in type 1 diabetes. Expressed TCRB transcripts got sequenced, as all isolated RNA was reverse transcribed. The data were produced by immunoSEQ multiplex PCR, yet TCRdb's version contains in-frame clones alone and is incomplete. The data contain hundreds of thousands of clones, 15% of them singletons. Material: naive CD4+ T cells from blood. The receptors come from a man in his late teens or twenties in good health.

This clone occurred a few times. This sequence joins TRBV5-1 and TRBJ2-7, with D perhaps being TRBD1 or TRBD2 (6 bases each). Germline-derived CDR1 and CDR2 are SGHRS and YFSETQ. The CDR3 consists of 15 residues. With 6 bases removed from V and 0 bases from J, the gap between germline ends came to 16 bases. CDR3 amino acids: CASTAGGAHSYEQYF. The DNA of the CDR3 is TGCGCCAGCACCGCCGGGGGCGCCCACTCCTACGAGCAGTACTTC.

This clone appeared many times. The chain employs TRBV28 and TRBJ2-1, with D uncertain. The CDR3 loop spans 12 amino acids. Germline-derived CDR1 and CDR2 are MDHEN and SYDVKM. The V and J ends lost 1 base and 9 bases respectively, with 7 bases between them. CDR3 protein: CASSLSQSEQFF. The CDR3 DNA reads as TGTGCCAGCAGTTTATCCCAGAGTGAGCAGTTCTTC.

V usage is TRBV27 and J usage is TRBJ1-2; 11 bases line up with TRBD1. This CDR3 spans 17 amino acids. The germline CDR1 and CDR2 sequences are MNHEY and SMNVEV (reference sequence). Trimming took 3 bases from V and 1 from J; bases not matched to a gene: 7. The CDR3 DNA follows: TGTGCCAGCAGTTTCCGCACTGGGACAGGGGGTAACTATGGCTACACCTTC. Translating gives CASSFRTGTGGNYGYTF.

The table lists this clone with a few counts. The chain has TRBV28 and TRBJ1-4; TRBD1 might be the D (6 bases). Germline V gene data show CDR1 as MDHEN and CDR2 as SYDVKM. The CDR3 extends over 14 amino acids. Trimming pared 5 bases from V and 2 bases from J, leaving 9 bases between. CDR3: CASSRRGTNEKLFF. The DNA of the CDR3 is TGTGCCAGCAGTCGCAGGGGCACTAATGAAAAACTGTTTTTT.

The chain is built from TRBV15 and TRBJ1-4, with 7 positions matching TRBD1. After removal of 1 base from V and 13 bases from J, the junction contained 9 bases not matched to a gene. Germline V gives CDR1 LNHNV, CDR2 YYDKDF (reference sequence). This CDR3 is built from 14 residues. This CDR3 reads CATSRAGGRIVLFF. CDR3 DNA sequence: TGTGCCACCAGCAGAGCAGGGGGGCGGATCGTACTGTTTTTT. Variable domain in full (rest from reference TRBV15 and TRBJ1-4): DAMVIQNPRYQVTQFGKPVTLSCSQTLNHNVMYWYQQKSSQAPKLLFHYYDKDFNNEADTPDNFQSRRPNTSFCFLDIRSPGLGDTAMYLCATSRAGGRIVLFFGSGTQLSVL.

This clone was counted only a few times. The chain is built from TRBV18 and TRBJ2-3; TRBD1 agrees at 12 bases. V lost 6 bases and J lost 5; bases outside the gene matches: 9. CDR3 length: 16 residues. Germline V CDR1 and CDR2: KGHSH, LQKENI. The CDR3 sequence: CASSGTGGRIGDTQYF. The CDR3 bases are TGTGCCAGCTCGGGGACAGGGGGCCGAATAGGAGATACGCAGTATTTT.

The J gene is TRBJ2-6, the V gene TRBV6-1, with TRBD1 identical over 7 bases. V shed 4 bases, J shed 0 bases, and the junction held 6 bases outside the gene matches. Germline CDR1 reads MNHNS; CDR2 reads SASEGT. This CDR3 contains 17 residues. As DNA, the CDR3 is TGTGCCAGCAGTGGCACAGGGGCGGTCTCTGGGGCCAACGTCCTGACTTTC. Encoded protein: CASSGTGAVSGANVLTF.

This clone was counted only a few times. The V and J genes are TRBV11-3 and TRBJ2-5; TRBD2 aligns across 8 bases. Germline V gene data show CDR1 as SGHNT and CDR2 as YENEEA. The CDR3 runs 16 residues. Unmatched junction bases numbered 9, after V lost 1 base and J lost 5 bases. Here the CDR3 reads CASSLAYGTSMETQYF. CDR3 nucleotides: TGTGCCAGCAGCTTAGCATATGGGACTAGTATGGAGACCCAGTACTTC. Drawing the rest from reference TRBV11-3 and TRBJ2-5, the complete variable domain is EAGVVQSPRYKIIEKKQPVAFWCNPISGHNTLYWYLQNLGQGPELLIRYENEEAVDDSQLPKDRFSAERLKGVDSTLKIQPAELGDSAVYLCASSLAYGTSMETQYFGPGTRLLVL.

This clone appeared a few times. The chain uses TRBV4-2 and TRBJ1-1; tentative D call: TRBD1 (5 bases). Germline lookup yields CDR1 LGHNA and CDR2 YNFKEQ. Trimming took 1 base from V and 0 from J, leaving 9 bases between them. The CDR3 has 15 amino acids. The CDR3 DNA is TGTGCCAGCAGCCAAGGGGGCAAGATGAACACTGAAGCTTTCTTT. This codes for CASSQGGKMNTEAFF.